This T cell receptor beta chain was identified in a study of blood T cell repertoires in COVID-19. For the study at large: Donors in the United States, Italy and Spain gave samples during acute or convalescent COVID-19. Sources were T cells, B-cell-depleted T cells, or PBMCs; the material itself was cDNA or gDNA.

Clones were sequenced by immunoSEQ multiplex PCR, and TCRdb holds only the in-frame ones, with some missing. The sample lists about 260,000 clones; approximately 89% were seen once. Which cohort a participant joined came from the clinical history participants gave. A COVID-19 case was met by exposed participants within 2 weeks before study entry. The CDR3 totals 15 residues. Per the germline V gene, CDR1 is KGHDR and CDR2 is SFDVKD. V was pared by 6 bases and J by 4 bases, with 17 bases between. The sequence came from a middle-aged man who had been exposed to COVID-19. The chain links TRBV24-1 to TRBJ2-5; tentatively, D is TRBD1 (5 bases). The specimen was PBMCs or T cells enriched from blood (not recorded which). CDR3: CATSPGQGSGETQYF. In DNA, the CDR3 is TGTGCCACCAGTCCGGGCCAGGGCTCGGGAGAGACCCAGTACTTC.